The clone carrying this T cell receptor (beta chain) was seen a handful of times. Its antigen is unidentified. CDR1 is SEHNR, CDR2 FQNEAQ, per germline (reference sequence). The CDR3 runs to 14 residues. V was trimmed by 4 bases and J by 13 bases, leaving 19 bases between them. All donors were healthy Caucasians. This entry belongs to a study of identical twins. Study outcomes and limitations: Partly confounded zero-insertion analyses could result from invariant MAIT and iNKT cells.

TCRdb re-called the 5' RACE reads through MiXCR, storing one row per CDR3 protein. The sample consists of hundreds of thousands of distinct CDR3 sequences, around 10% of them appearing once. The rearrangement uses TRBV7-9 and TRBJ1-4; D is possibly TRBD1 (5 bases). Sample: memory (CD45RO+) T cells sorted from blood. This receptor was obtained from a woman between 18 and 29 years old in good health. CDR3 sequence (DNA): TGTGCCAGCAGCTCGGGACGGCCAAATGGAGGACTGTTTTTT. This encodes CASSSGRPNGGLFF.